This TCR beta chain was retrieved from a study of radiotherapy plus CTLA-4 blockade in lung cancer. Focal radiation with ipilimumab CTLA-4 blockade was given to patients with chemo-refractory metastatic non-small-cell lung cancer. Study observations and caveats: Radiotherapy with ipilimumab was followed by blood expansion of tumor-derived clones.

In germline, CDR1 is MNHNY, CDR2 SVGAGI (reference sequence). Trimming removed 2 bases from V and 8 bases from J; junction bases left unmatched: 6. The CDR3 has 14 residues. Assay: immunoSEQ multiplex PCR; the TCRdb copy retains only in-frame clones and omits some. This sample has roughly 92,000 clones, with approximately 83% found just once. This clone is a singleton in its sample. Its antigen is as yet unknown. Sample: peripheral blood, taken from a patient treated with radiotherapy plus ipilimumab. The clonotype was recovered from a human donor with non-small cell lung cancer who had a partial response to radiotherapy plus ipilimumab. The chain joins TRBV6-6 to TRBJ2-1; 7 nucleotides line up with TRBD1. CDR3 loop: CASSYDRVVDEQFF. CDR3 DNA: TGTGCCAGCAGTTACGACAGGGTGGTCGATGAGCAGTTCTTC.